These 8 T cell receptor beta chains share one sample of origin, sequenced in a study of cytomegalovirus exposure and HLA in healthy donors. PCR was performed using 60 Vbeta and 13 Jbeta primers. The method was immunoSEQ multiplex PCR; TCRdb's version includes in-frame clones alone and lacks a portion of them. The repertoire includes about 120,000 clones, roughly 69% of them detected once, and around 9.7% sits in the top ten. Sequencing was performed on PBMCs. Every receptor here comes from a woman in her thirties or forties in good health and CMV-seropositive.

The chain joins TRBV5-1 to TRBJ2-7, with TRBD1 matching 8 bases. CDR3 length: 16 residues. Germline lookup yields CDR1 SGHRS and CDR2 YFSETQ. After removal of 7 bases from V and 0 bases from J, the junction contained 12 bases not matched to a gene. CDR3 DNA sequence: TGCGCCAGCCGTCGACGGACAGGGATCAGCTCCTACGAGCAGTACTTC. This gives the protein CASRRRTGISSYEQYF.

Only a few counts were recorded for this clone. The chain uses TRBV10-2 and TRBJ1-1, with D possibly being TRBD1 (6 bases). From germline, CDR1 is WSHSY and CDR2 SAAADI. The CDR3 extends over 11 amino acids. V was shortened by 6 bases and J by 11 bases, with 13 bases between the two germline ends. This CDR3 is CASRSGHWAFF. The DNA for the CDR3 is TGCGCCAGCAGATCGGGACACTGGGCTTTCTTT.

V usage is TRBV14 and J usage is TRBJ1-1, with no clear D. Trimming shortened V by 1 base and J by 0 bases, and 6 bases separated the two germline ends. This CDR3 comprises 14 residues. Germline V gene sequence: CDR1 SGHDN, CDR2 FVKESK. The CDR3, as DNA: TGTGCCAGCAGCCAAGCGGGGATGAACACTGAAGCTTTCTTT. Translated: CASSQAGMNTEAFF. The variable domain in full, completed from reference TRBV14 and TRBJ1-1, reads EAGVTQFPSHSVIEKGQTVTLRCDPISGHDNLYWYRRVMGKEIKFLLHFVKESKQDESGMPNNRFLAERTGGTYSTLKVQPAELEDSGVYFCASSQAGMNTEAFFGQGTRLTVV.

The V call is TRBV5-5, the J call TRBJ2-1, with TRBD2 matching over 8 bases. The CDR3 is 14 residues long. The germline CDR1 and CDR2 sequences are SGHKS and YYEKEE (reference sequence). V gave up 3 bases and J gave up 9 bases; unmatched junction bases: 8. CDR3 in DNA: TGTGCCAGCAGCTCCGGACTAGCTTTGGGTGAGCAGTTCTTC. Translating gives CASSSGLALGEQFF.

The chain uses TRBV30 and TRBJ1-1; D is possibly TRBD1 (5 bases). CDR1 is GTSNPN and CDR2 is SVGIG in the germline V gene (reference sequence). This CDR3 has 13 amino acids. V shed 2 bases and J shed 5 bases, with 12 bases lying between them. The CDR3 reads CAWSIGAGTEAFF. The CDR3 region has the DNA TGTGCCTGGAGTATAGGGGCAGGGACTGAAGCTTTCTTT.

This clone was detected a few times. Here the CDR3 reads CASSLPGATNEKLFF. The CDR3 bases are TGTGCCAGTAGCCTCCCAGGGGCAACTAATGAAAAACTGTTTTTT. V gene TRBV19 combines with J gene TRBJ1-4; possibly TRBD1 for D (6 bases). The CDR3 length is 15 residues. CDR1 and CDR2 (germline): LNHDA, SQIVND (reference sequence). V was cut by 6 bases and J by 0 bases, with 11 bases left in between.

In the case of this clone: This sample includes further DNA sequences coding for the same CDR3. The V call is TRBV5-8, the J call TRBJ2-5; 10 nucleotides line up with TRBD1. CDR3 length: 18 amino acids. Germline lookup yields CDR1 SGHTS and CDR2 YDEGEE. Trimming at V came to 3 bases and at J to 0 bases, leaving 11 bases not matched to a gene. This CDR3 is CASSSLDRGRIDQETQYF. The CDR3 nucleotides read TGTGCCAGCAGCTCTCTGGACAGGGGGAGGATAGACCAAGAGACCCAGTACTTC.

J is TRBJ2-7 and V is TRBV19; the match to TRBD1 covers 8 bases. The V segment lost 6 bases and the J segment 3 bases; nucleotides outside the gene matches: 10. CDR3 size: 15 residues. Looked up from germline, CDR1 is LNHDA and CDR2 is SQIVND (reference sequence). As DNA, the CDR3 is TGTGCCAGTAGCATAATCGGACAGGGACGCTACGAGCAGTACTTC. Amino acids: CASSIIGQGRYEQYF.